The 15 T cell receptor beta chains in this list originate from one sample, sequenced in a study of T-cell memory formation after mild COVID-19. TCRdb passed the 5' RACE reads through MiXCR, listing each CDR3 protein once. The sample has about 130,000 distinct CDR3 sequences, 5% to 6.5% seen once. The specimen was PBMCs or a T cell subset sorted from them (not recorded which). Receptors were obtained from an adult woman who had mild COVID-19 (a few samples of this study predate the infection). Cell type and time point are not known.

The V call is TRBV7-3, the J call TRBJ2-3, with D possibly TRBD2 on 5 matching bases. Germline CDR1 reads SGHTA; CDR2 reads FQGTGA. The CDR3 covers 16 residues. The germline V and J ends were trimmed by 4 bases and 2 bases, with 16 bases remaining between them. The CDR3 DNA reads TGTGCCAGCAGCTCCCACCCCCCGCGGGTCACAGATACGCAGTATTTT. Translated: CASSSHPPRVTDTQYF.

This chain links TRBV7-9 with TRBJ1-5; possibly TRBD1 for D (6 bases). The CDR3 covers 17 residues. Germline V CDR1 and CDR2: SEHNR, FQNEAQ (reference sequence). The V gene lost 1 base and the J gene lost 0 bases, with 13 bases spanning the gap. This CDR3 reads CASSLDGRGRSNQPQHF. As DNA, the CDR3 is TGTGCCAGCAGCTTAGATGGCAGGGGCCGTAGCAATCAGCCCCAGCATTTT.

The table lists this clonotype with a few counts. V gene TRBV12-3 or TRBV12-4 combines with J gene TRBJ1-2, with D maybe TRBD1 (6 bases). Trimming took 5 bases from V and 8 from J, leaving 15 bases between them. The CDR3 is made up of 13 amino acids. The CDR3 DNA sequence: TGTGCCAGCAGTACCCTAGGGGGTTTGGGCTACACCTTC. Translating gives CASSTLGGLGYTF.

This clonotype was recorded many times. The chain joins TRBV10-3 to TRBJ1-1; TRBD1 might be the D (6 bases). Germline V lookup: CDR1 ENHRY, CDR2 SYGVKD. The germline V and J ends were trimmed by 2 bases and 0 bases, with 10 bases remaining between them. CDR3 length: 15 amino acids. Here the CDR3 reads CAISEKGTLNTEAFF. DNA for the CDR3: TGTGCCATCAGTGAGAAAGGGACACTGAACACTGAAGCTTTCTTT.

This clonotype has ten or more counts. The V call is TRBV7-2, the J call TRBJ2-7; D might be TRBD2 (5 bases). The V end lost 1 base, the J end lost 2 bases, and 9 bases lay between the germline ends. The CDR3 runs 14 residues. Germline CDR1 reads SGHTA; CDR2 reads FQGNSA. CDR3 loop: CASSLGGIPYEQYF. CDR3 bases: TGTGCCAGCAGCTTAGGAGGGATCCCCTACGAGCAGTACTTC.

This clonotype was detected a few times. The V and J genes are TRBV5-1 and TRBJ2-2, with 7 nucleotides matching TRBD1. Trimming cost V 4 bases and J 4 bases; bases outside gene matches: 7. Germline CDR1 reads SGHRS; CDR2 reads YFSETQ. CDR3 size: 15 residues. CDR3 protein: CASSSSRGSTGELFF. The CDR3 region has the DNA TGCGCCAGCAGCAGTTCCAGGGGGAGCACCGGGGAGCTGTTTTTT.

This clonotype was picked up a small number of times. This sequence joins TRBV12-3 or TRBV12-4 and TRBJ1-2; possibly TRBD1 for D (5 bases). This CDR3 is built from 14 residues. V dropped 4 bases and J dropped 4 bases, with 13 bases sitting between them. DNA for the CDR3: TGTGCCAGCAGTTGGGGCGGAAACATCTATGGCTACACCTTC. As protein: CASSWGGNIYGYTF.

This clonotype was found many times. This chain uses TRBV20-1 with TRBJ2-1; TRBD2 might be the D (5 bases). The germline V gene encodes CDR1 DFQATT and CDR2 SNEGSKA (reference sequence). V was cut by 6 bases and J by 7 bases, with 7 bases left in between. The CDR3 runs 10 residues. The chain's CDR3 is CSAGVNEQFF. In DNA form, the CDR3 reads TGCAGTGCGGGAGTTAATGAGCAGTTCTTC.

This clonotype was seen a handful of times. The chain recombines TRBV12-3 or TRBV12-4 with TRBJ2-2, with 7 positions matching TRBD1. The CDR3 length is 13 residues. Germline trimming cut 10 bases from V and 1 base from J; bases unmatched to any gene: 3. CDR3: CATGQVNTGELFF. The CDR3 coding sequence is TGTGCCACAGGACAGGTGAACACCGGGGAGCTGTTTTTT.

The V and J genes are TRBV5-4 and TRBJ2-7; 8 nucleotides align to TRBD2. CDR1 is SGHNT and CDR2 is YYREEE in the germline V gene (reference sequence). J was trimmed by 3 bases and V by 0 bases; bases with no gene match: 11. The length of the CDR3 is 17 residues. The DNA for the CDR3 is TGTGCCAGCAGCTTGGGGTTGAATCGGGAGGGCCTCTACGAGCAGTACTTC. Encoded protein: CASSLGLNREGLYEQYF.

This clonotype was observed a few times. The rearrangement links TRBV12-3 or TRBV12-4 to TRBJ1-1; no clear D gene. The CDR3 totals 11 residues. The V gene lost 3 bases and the J gene lost 9 bases, with 8 bases spanning the gap. The CDR3 nucleotides read TGTGCCAGCAGTTTCCGACTCCAAGCTTTCTTT. As protein: CASSFRLQAFF.

Remarks on this clonotype: Germline is not matched at one junction end, which may reflect a read error. The chain combines TRBV12-3 or TRBV12-4 with TRBJ2-1; a possible D gene is TRBD1 (5 bases). CDR3 length: 13 amino acids. CDR3 sequence (DNA): TGTGCCATCAGTTTAGTGCGGCAGGGAGAGCAGTTCTTC. Translation gives CAISLVRQGEQFF.

This chain uses TRBV9 with TRBJ2-1; TRBD2 aligns across 11 bases. CDR1 and CDR2 (germline): SGDLS, YYNGEE. This CDR3 spans 17 amino acids. V lost 0 bases, J lost 5 bases, and 7 bases stayed unmatched. CDR3 bases: TGTGCCAGCAGCGTAGAGCCCCTAGCGGGGGGAAACAATGAGCAGTTCTTC. Translating it yields CASSVEPLAGGNNEQFF.

This clonotype was detected many times. The rearrangement joins TRBV7-3 to TRBJ2-5; 11 bases agree with TRBD2. CDR3 length equals 15 residues. Looked up from germline, CDR1 is SGHTA and CDR2 is FQGTGA. V lost 0 bases and J lost 4; bases outside the gene matches: 1. The DNA for the CDR3 is TGTGCCAGCAGCTTAACGACTAGCGGGACAGAGACCCAGTACTTC. It specifies CASSLTTSGTETQYF.

Only a few counts were recorded for this clonotype. This chain connects TRBV7-2 to TRBJ1-1; no clear D. Germline V gene sequence: CDR1 SGHTA, CDR2 FQGNSA. The V and J ends lost 1 base and 1 base respectively, with 10 bases between them. This CDR3 has 15 residues. The chain's CDR3 is CASSLDTPRNTEAFF. The CDR3 nucleotides are TGTGCCAGCAGCTTAGACACCCCCAGGAACACTGAAGCTTTCTTT.